This TCR beta chain was obtained from a study of blood T cell repertoires in COVID-19. Overall study: COVID-19 samples from acute and convalescent phases originated in the United States, Italy and Spain. PBMCs, B-cell-depleted T cells, or T cells provided the cDNA or gDNA that made up the material.

Germline-derived CDR1 and CDR2 are LGHNA and YNFKEQ. Trimming took 4 bases from V and 5 from J; bases not matched to a gene: 7. This CDR3 spans 16 amino acids. Under the authors' procedure: Reference gene primer amplification gave nucleated cell count estimates. TCRdb keeps only in-frame clones here, not all; method: immunoSEQ multiplex PCR. That table furnishes V, J and clone size, whereas the DNA furnished D and trimming. The table includes 120,000 to 150,000 clones, around 86% detected once. Input material: peripheral blood. The chain uses TRBV4-2 and TRBJ2-1; 11 bases map to TRBD2. The sequence came from an elderly man with acute or convalescent COVID-19. CDR3 sequence (DNA): TGTGCCAGCAGCCTGCCCGGGACTAGCGGAAACAATGAGCAGTTCTTC. It encodes CASSLPGTSGNNEQFF.